The rows below give T cell receptor beta chains drawn from one sample of a study of regulatory and conventional T cells in RAG deficiency. The method was immunoSEQ multiplex PCR; TCRdb's version includes in-frame clones alone and lacks a portion of them. The sample holds tens of thousands of clones, 90% to 95% seen once. The sample was also reused in another study, on regulatory T cells.

Input material: Tregs sorted from blood. Receptor source: a human donor in good health. The CDR3 runs from the conserved cysteine through the conserved F or W. The D gene is left open where the match is weak. Some rows mark clone size as missing; the rest say once, few, many or name a class of expanded clone.

v_call: TRBV5-5
j_call: TRBJ1-1
cdr3_length: 15
d_call: -
clone_size: -
cdr3_nt: TGTGCCAGCACACCTATTCAGGGGCGGAACACTGAAGCTTTCTTT
cdr3_aa: CASTPIQGRNTEAFF

v_call: TRBV5-6
j_call: TRBJ2-7
cdr3_length: 13
d_call: TRBD2
clone_size: once
cdr3_nt: TGTGCCAGCAGCCGAGGGACTATCTACGAGCAGTACTTC
cdr3_aa: CASSRGTIYEQYF

v_call: TRBV10-2
j_call: TRBJ1-6
cdr3_length: 13
d_call: -
clone_size: few
cdr3_nt: TGCGCCACGGCGACCGGGTCCTATTCACCCCTCCACTTT
cdr3_aa: CATATGSYSPLHF

v_call: TRBV5-1
j_call: TRBJ2-2
cdr3_length: 15
d_call: -
clone_size: few
cdr3_nt: TGCGCCAGTACCGTGGGGCCTGCGAACACCGGGGAGCTGTTTTTT
cdr3_aa: CASTVGPANTGELFF

v_call: TRBV11-2
j_call: TRBJ2-5
cdr3_length: 17
d_call: TRBD2
clone_size: -
cdr3_nt: TGTGCCAGCAGCTTAGTGACTAGCGGGGGGGCTAGGGAGACCCAGTACTTC
cdr3_aa: CASSLVTSGGARETQYF

v_call: TRBV5-1
j_call: TRBJ2-5
cdr3_length: 14
d_call: -
clone_size: once
cdr3_nt: TGCGCCAGCAGCTTGGGGCGAGGCCAAGAGACCCAGTACTTC
cdr3_aa: CASSLGRGQETQYF

v_call: TRBV2
j_call: TRBJ1-4
cdr3_length: 11
d_call: -
clone_size: -
cdr3_nt: TGTGCCAGCAGTGGATTGAGAAAACTGTTTTTT
cdr3_aa: CASSGLRKLFF

v_call: TRBV6-6
j_call: TRBJ1-2
cdr3_length: 15
d_call: -
clone_size: -
cdr3_nt: TGTGCCAGCAGTTACTCGCCCTCACCGGGCTATGGCTACACCTTC
cdr3_aa: CASSYSPSPGYGYTF

v_call: TRBV14
j_call: TRBJ2-3
cdr3_length: 16
d_call: TRBD2
clone_size: -
cdr3_nt: TGTGCCAGCAGCCAAGGCGGGGGGCCGAACACTCGTACGCAGTATTTT
cdr3_aa: CASSQGGGPNTRTQYF

v_call: TRBV7-2
j_call: TRBJ1-3
cdr3_length: 18
d_call: -
clone_size: -
cdr3_nt: TGTGCCAGCAGCTTACAGCTTCGACATTCTATCTCTGGAAACACCATATATTTT
cdr3_aa: CASSLQLRHSISGNTIYF

v_call: TRBV6-1
j_call: TRBJ1-5
cdr3_length: 15
d_call: TRBD1
clone_size: -
cdr3_nt: TGTGCCAGCAGTGAAGCGGGACAGGGGTTTCAGCCCCAGCATTTT
cdr3_aa: CASSEAGQGFQPQHF

v_call: TRBV5-8
j_call: TRBJ1-6
cdr3_length: 16
d_call: TRBD1
clone_size: once
cdr3_nt: TGTGCCAGCAGCTTCGTGACGGGACAGGGGAATTCACCCCTCCACTTT
cdr3_aa: CASSFVTGQGNSPLHF

v_call: TRBV13
j_call: TRBJ2-3
cdr3_length: 18
d_call: TRBD2
clone_size: -
cdr3_nt: TGTGCCAGCAGCTTAGGAGCGGGGGGGCGGCGAATCACAGATACGCAGTATTTT
cdr3_aa: CASSLGAGGRRITDTQYF

v_call: TRBV19
j_call: TRBJ1-5
cdr3_length: 15
d_call: TRBD1
clone_size: once
cdr3_nt: TGTGCCAGTAGTATAGCAAGGACAGGGATACAGCCCCAGCATTTT
cdr3_aa: CASSIARTGIQPQHF

v_call: TRBV7-2
j_call: TRBJ1-2
cdr3_length: 12
d_call: -
clone_size: -
cdr3_nt: TGTGCCAGCAGCTTAGTGCCGGAGGGGGTCACCTTC
cdr3_aa: CASSLVPEGVTF

v_call: TRBV19
j_call: TRBJ2-7
cdr3_length: 10
d_call: -
clone_size: few
cdr3_nt: TGTGCCAGTAGTCCCTACGAGCAGTACTTC
cdr3_aa: CASSPYEQYF

v_call: TRBV7-2
j_call: TRBJ2-7
cdr3_length: 16
d_call: TRBD1
clone_size: -
cdr3_nt: TGTGCCAGCAGCTCGATGACGGGACAGAAGTCCTACGAGCAGTACTTC
cdr3_aa: CASSSMTGQKSYEQYF

v_call: TRBV28
j_call: TRBJ2-3
cdr3_length: 13
d_call: TRBD1
clone_size: -
cdr3_nt: TGTGCCAGCAGTTCCAGGGGGCGGGATACGCAGTATTTT
cdr3_aa: CASSSRGRDTQYF

v_call: TRBV2
j_call: TRBJ1-2
cdr3_length: 15
d_call: TRBD1
clone_size: -
cdr3_nt: TGTGCCAGCAGGCAAGGACAGGCTCTTAACTATGGCTACACCTTC
cdr3_aa: CASRQGQALNYGYTF

v_call: TRBV5-1
j_call: TRBJ1-2
cdr3_length: 15
d_call: -
clone_size: -
cdr3_nt: TGCGCCAGCAGCTTGGAAGGGGGGTTTTTGCTTGGCTACACCTTC
cdr3_aa: CASSLEGGFLLGYTF

v_call: TRBV4-1
j_call: TRBJ1-5
cdr3_length: 16
d_call: TRBD1
clone_size: few
cdr3_nt: TGCGCCAGCAGCCAAGCCCGGACAGGGGGCTTTCAGCCCCAGCATTTT
cdr3_aa: CASSQARTGGFQPQHF

v_call: TRBV9
j_call: TRBJ1-1
cdr3_length: 18
d_call: TRBD1
clone_size: -
cdr3_nt: TGTGCCAGCAGCGTAGGCTGGGGGCAGGGGGCTTCGAGGACTGAAGCTTTCTTT
cdr3_aa: CASSVGWGQGASRTEAFF

v_call: TRBV10-1
j_call: TRBJ2-5
cdr3_length: 16
d_call: TRBD2
clone_size: -
cdr3_nt: TGCGCCAGCAGTGAGGGATCGTCTAGCGGGGTAAAGACCCAGTACTTC
cdr3_aa: CASSEGSSSGVKTQYF

v_call: TRBV7-9
j_call: TRBJ2-5
cdr3_length: 15
d_call: TRBD1
clone_size: -
cdr3_nt: TGTGCCAGCAGCTTCGGACAGGGGGCACAAGAGACCCAGTACTTC
cdr3_aa: CASSFGQGAQETQYF

v_call: TRBV6-1
j_call: TRBJ2-2
cdr3_length: 15
d_call: TRBD2
clone_size: -
cdr3_nt: TGTGCCAGCGCAGGACTAGCGGGGGTCACCGGGGAGCTGTTTTTT
cdr3_aa: CASAGLAGVTGELFF

v_call: TRBV6-5
j_call: TRBJ1-4
cdr3_length: 13
d_call: TRBD1
clone_size: -
cdr3_nt: TGTGCCAGCAGACGGACAGGGAGTGAAAAACTGTTTTTT
cdr3_aa: CASRRTGSEKLFF

v_call: TRBV7-2
j_call: TRBJ1-5
cdr3_length: 15
d_call: -
clone_size: -
cdr3_nt: TGTGCCAGCAGCTTAGGGCCTGGGGGAAGTCAGCCCCAGCATTTT
cdr3_aa: CASSLGPGGSQPQHF

v_call: TRBV10-3
j_call: TRBJ1-2
cdr3_length: 15
d_call: TRBD1
clone_size: -
cdr3_nt: TGTGCCATCAGTGACGTTAGGGGACAGCACTATGGCTACACCTTC
cdr3_aa: CAISDVRGQHYGYTF

v_call: TRBV6-1
j_call: TRBJ2-7
cdr3_length: 16
d_call: -
clone_size: -
cdr3_nt: TGTGCCAGCAGTGAAATTACTAGCTATAGGGGCGAGGAGCAGTACTTC
cdr3_aa: CASSEITSYRGEEQYF

v_call: TRBV7-3
j_call: TRBJ2-3
cdr3_length: 14
d_call: -
clone_size: -
cdr3_nt: TGTGCCAGCAGCTTAAACGGGGGTGGGAATACGCAGTATTTT
cdr3_aa: CASSLNGGGNTQYF

v_call: TRBV5-1
j_call: TRBJ2-7
cdr3_length: 15
d_call: TRBD1
clone_size: -
cdr3_nt: TGCGCCAGCAGCTTGGTTGGGACAGGAACCTACGAGCAGTACTTC
cdr3_aa: CASSLVGTGTYEQYF

v_call: TRBV10-3
j_call: TRBJ2-1
cdr3_length: 15
d_call: TRBD2
clone_size: few
cdr3_nt: TGTGCCACCCAGAGGTCTAGCGGGGGGCACAATGAGCAGTTCTTC
cdr3_aa: CATQRSSGGHNEQFF

v_call: TRBV20-1
j_call: TRBJ2-7
cdr3_length: 11
d_call: TRBD1
clone_size: -
cdr3_nt: TGCAGTGCTACTGCAGGGGGCGAGCAGTACTTC
cdr3_aa: CSATAGGEQYF

v_call: TRBV7-2
j_call: TRBJ2-2
cdr3_length: 16
d_call: TRBD1
clone_size: -
cdr3_nt: TGTGCCAGCAGCCTAGACAGGGGACGATCAACCGGGGAGCTGTTTTTT
cdr3_aa: CASSLDRGRSTGELFF

v_call: TRBV5-4
j_call: TRBJ1-5
cdr3_length: 14
d_call: TRBD1
clone_size: -
cdr3_nt: TGTGCCAGCAGCCCAGGACAGGGGAGGGAGCCCCAGCATTTT
cdr3_aa: CASSPGQGREPQHF

v_call: TRBV28
j_call: TRBJ1-4
cdr3_length: 19
d_call: -
clone_size: -
cdr3_nt: TGTGCCAGCAGTTTATCTACGTGGGGGGCACTCGCAACTAATGAAAAACTGTTTTTT
cdr3_aa: CASSLSTWGALATNEKLFF

v_call: TRBV5-8
j_call: TRBJ1-1
cdr3_length: 13
d_call: -
clone_size: once
cdr3_nt: TGTGCCAGCAGCTTGAATGGGGGCACTGAAGCTTTCTTT
cdr3_aa: CASSLNGGTEAFF

v_call: TRBV6-1
j_call: TRBJ1-2
cdr3_length: 15
d_call: -
clone_size: -
cdr3_nt: TGTGCCAGCAGTGAAACGATTTCAGGGTGGGGAGGCTACACCTTC
cdr3_aa: CASSETISGWGGYTF

v_call: TRBV29-1
j_call: TRBJ2-3
cdr3_length: 12
d_call: -
clone_size: once
cdr3_nt: TGCAGCGTTCACAGGGAGGTCGATACGCAGTATTTT
cdr3_aa: CSVHREVDTQYF

v_call: TRBV19
j_call: TRBJ1-6
cdr3_length: 15
d_call: TRBD1
clone_size: once
cdr3_nt: TGTGCCAGTACCCCGGGGACAGCGAGGAATTCACCCCTCCACTTT
cdr3_aa: CASTPGTARNSPLHF

v_call: TRBV5-4
j_call: TRBJ1-1
cdr3_length: 17
d_call: -
clone_size: -
cdr3_nt: TGTGCCAGCAGCTTGGCGGCATATTTGGACAGGAACACTGAAGCTTTCTTT
cdr3_aa: CASSLAAYLDRNTEAFF

v_call: TRBV2
j_call: TRBJ2-7
cdr3_length: 13
d_call: -
clone_size: -
cdr3_nt: TGTGCCAGCAGTGAGTTCAGATTCTACGAGCAGTACTTC
cdr3_aa: CASSEFRFYEQYF

v_call: TRBV5-1
j_call: TRBJ1-1
cdr3_length: 15
d_call: -
clone_size: -
cdr3_nt: TGCGCCAGCAGCGCCGGAGTCTCTGCAGGGACTGAAGCTTTCTTT
cdr3_aa: CASSAGVSAGTEAFF

v_call: TRBV7-3
j_call: TRBJ1-2
cdr3_length: 14
d_call: -
clone_size: -
cdr3_nt: TGTGCCAGCAGCCCTACCCCAGGGCCCTATGGCTACACCTTC
cdr3_aa: CASSPTPGPYGYTF

v_call: TRBV5-1
j_call: TRBJ1-1
cdr3_length: 15
d_call: -
clone_size: -
cdr3_nt: TGCGCCAGCAGCTTGGACAGCTCGATGAACACTGAAGCTTTCTTT
cdr3_aa: CASSLDSSMNTEAFF